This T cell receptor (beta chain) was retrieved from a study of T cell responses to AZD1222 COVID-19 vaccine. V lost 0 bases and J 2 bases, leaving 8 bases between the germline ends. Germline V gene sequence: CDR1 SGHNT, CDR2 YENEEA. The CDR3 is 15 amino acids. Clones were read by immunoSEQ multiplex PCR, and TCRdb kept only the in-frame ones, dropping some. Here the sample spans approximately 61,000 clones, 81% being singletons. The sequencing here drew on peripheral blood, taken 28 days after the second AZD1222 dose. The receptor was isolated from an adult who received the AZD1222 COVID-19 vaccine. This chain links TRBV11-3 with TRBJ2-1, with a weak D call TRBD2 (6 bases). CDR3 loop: CASSLDGTPYNEQFF. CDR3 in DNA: TGTGCCAGCAGCTTAGACGGGACTCCCTACAATGAGCAGTTCTTC.